These T cell receptor beta chains were read from a single sample in a study of blood T cell repertoires in COVID-19. The protocol was immunoSEQ multiplex PCR, while the TCRdb copy is restricted to in-frame clones and leaves out a portion. The sample lists 90,000 to 100,000 clones; 81% were seen once. The sequenced sample consisted of peripheral blood. The source is a woman of 80 years or more with acute or convalescent COVID-19. The CDR3 runs from the conserved cysteine through the conserved F or W. The order of the fields is J gene, D gene, clone size, V gene, CDR3 protein, CDR3 DNA. A D gene is named only where the DNA matches it firmly. Clone sizes are given selectively: once, few, many, or a class where the clone is expanded.

j_call: TRBJ1-1
d_call: .
clone_size: .
v_call: TRBV7-2
cdr3_aa: CASSLRGRYTEAFF
cdr3_nt: TGTGCCAGCAGCTTAAGGGGAAGGTACACTGAAGCTTTCTTT

j_call: TRBJ1-2
d_call: TRBD1
clone_size: .
v_call: TRBV5-4
cdr3_aa: CASTTGQGRGYTF
cdr3_nt: TGTGCCAGCACCACGGGACAGGGACGTGGCTACACCTTC

j_call: TRBJ2-5
d_call: .
clone_size: .
v_call: TRBV5-1
cdr3_aa: CASSRRSEETQYF
cdr3_nt: TGCGCCAGCAGTCGGCGGTCTGAAGAGACCCAGTACTTC

j_call: TRBJ2-1
d_call: TRBD1
clone_size: .
v_call: TRBV7-2
cdr3_aa: CASRLTGGEQFF
cdr3_nt: TGTGCCAGCAGACTGACAGGGGGTGAACAGTTCTTC

j_call: TRBJ2-2
d_call: TRBD2
clone_size: .
v_call: TRBV5-4
cdr3_aa: CASSWGKSGGTGELFF
cdr3_nt: TGTGCCAGCAGCTGGGGTAAGAGCGGGGGCACCGGGGAGCTGTTTTTT

j_call: TRBJ2-2
d_call: TRBD2
clone_size: .
v_call: TRBV10-3
cdr3_aa: CAISATGGNTGELFF
cdr3_nt: TGTGCCATCAGTGCTACGGGGGGGAACACCGGGGAGCTGTTTTTT

j_call: TRBJ2-1
d_call: TRBD2
clone_size: .
v_call: TRBV15
cdr3_aa: CATSPGSGGINEQFF
cdr3_nt: TGTGCCACCAGTCCCGGGAGCGGGGGGATAAATGAGCAGTTCTTC

j_call: TRBJ1-2
d_call: .
clone_size: few
v_call: TRBV2
cdr3_aa: CASTYSADYGYTF
cdr3_nt: TGTGCCAGCACGTACAGTGCCGACTATGGCTACACCTTC

j_call: TRBJ1-3
d_call: .
clone_size: once
v_call: TRBV4-3
cdr3_aa: CASSQTTGFSTFSGNTIYF
cdr3_nt: TGCGCCAGCAGCCAAACGACAGGTTTCTCAACCTTCTCTGGAAACACCATATATTTT

j_call: TRBJ2-3
d_call: TRBD2
clone_size: .
v_call: TRBV24-1
cdr3_aa: CATSDFWSGGVTDTQYF
cdr3_nt: TGTGCCACCAGTGATTTCTGGTCGGGGGGAGTCACAGATACGCAGTATTTT

j_call: TRBJ2-1
d_call: TRBD2
clone_size: once
v_call: TRBV9
cdr3_aa: CASSPLAGGIYNEQFF
cdr3_nt: TGTGCCAGCAGCCCCCTAGCGGGGGGCATCTACAATGAGCAGTTCTTC

j_call: TRBJ2-3
d_call: TRBD1
clone_size: .
v_call: TRBV5-6
cdr3_aa: CASSWGQEADTQYF
cdr3_nt: TGTGCCAGCAGCTGGGGACAGGAGGCAGATACGCAGTATTTT

j_call: TRBJ1-2
d_call: .
clone_size: .
v_call: TRBV2
cdr3_aa: CASSSGTISYTF
cdr3_nt: TGTGCCAGCAGTTCCGGGACAATAAGCTACACCTTC

j_call: TRBJ2-3
d_call: .
clone_size: .
v_call: TRBV6-5
cdr3_aa: CASRTVRGSTDTQYF
cdr3_nt: TGTGCCAGCAGGACTGTAAGAGGGTCGACAGATACGCAGTATTTT

j_call: TRBJ1-4
d_call: .
clone_size: few
v_call: TRBV27
cdr3_aa: CASKLHRNEKLFF
cdr3_nt: TGTGCCAGCAAACTTCACAGGAATGAAAAACTGTTTTTT

j_call: TRBJ1-3
d_call: .
clone_size: once
v_call: TRBV18
cdr3_aa: CASSPLLRDSSSGNTIYF
cdr3_nt: TGTGCCAGCTCACCTCTCCTCCGGGACTCGAGCTCTGGAAACACCATATATTTT

j_call: TRBJ2-7
d_call: TRBD1
clone_size: .
v_call: TRBV20-1
cdr3_aa: CSASFPRGQSYEQYF
cdr3_nt: TGCAGTGCTAGTTTCCCCAGGGGGCAATCCTACGAGCAGTACTTC

j_call: TRBJ2-7
d_call: TRBD1
clone_size: .
v_call: TRBV7-6
cdr3_aa: CASSLEGTGLYEQYF
cdr3_nt: TGTGCCAGCAGCTTAGAGGGGACAGGGCTCTACGAGCAGTACTTC

j_call: TRBJ2-3
d_call: TRBD2
clone_size: once
v_call: TRBV5-4
cdr3_aa: CASRRDSRAGGSHSTDTQYF
cdr3_nt: TGTGCCAGCAGAAGAGACTCTCGAGCGGGGGGGAGTCATAGCACAGATACGCAGTATTTT

j_call: TRBJ1-5
d_call: .
clone_size: .
v_call: TRBV14
cdr3_aa: CASSLVGQHSNQPQHF
cdr3_nt: TGTGCCAGCAGCTTAGTAGGACAGCATAGCAATCAGCCCCAGCATTTT

j_call: TRBJ1-5
d_call: TRBD1
clone_size: few
v_call: TRBV28
cdr3_aa: CASSFVDRSNQPQHF
cdr3_nt: TGTGCCAGCAGTTTTGTGGACAGGAGCAATCAGCCCCAGCATTTT

j_call: TRBJ1-1
d_call: TRBD1
clone_size: .
v_call: TRBV5-4
cdr3_aa: CASSLPGGMNTEAFF
cdr3_nt: TGTGCCAGCAGCCTTCCAGGGGGGATGAACACTGAAGCTTTCTTT

j_call: TRBJ1-1
d_call: .
clone_size: .
v_call: TRBV19
cdr3_aa: CASSKDLRTEAFF
cdr3_nt: TGTGCCAGTAGTAAGGATTTGAGGACTGAAGCTTTCTTT

j_call: TRBJ2-5
d_call: .
clone_size: .
v_call: TRBV28
cdr3_aa: CASSLSQGQETQYF
cdr3_nt: TGTGCCAGCAGTTTATCACAGGGCCAAGAGACCCAGTACTTC

j_call: TRBJ2-7
d_call: .
clone_size: .
v_call: TRBV30
cdr3_aa: CAWKTVYEQYF
cdr3_nt: TGTGCCTGGAAGACAGTTTACGAGCAGTACTTC

j_call: TRBJ2-7
d_call: .
clone_size: .
v_call: TRBV2
cdr3_aa: CASSEGEAAIYEQYF
cdr3_nt: TGTGCCAGCAGTGAAGGAGAGGCAGCAATCTACGAGCAGTACTTC

j_call: TRBJ2-2
d_call: .
clone_size: once
v_call: TRBV4-3
cdr3_aa: CASSPETAAGELFF
cdr3_nt: TGCGCCAGCAGCCCAGAAACGGCGGCCGGGGAGCTGTTTTTT

j_call: TRBJ2-3
d_call: TRBD2
clone_size: .
v_call: TRBV28
cdr3_aa: CASSLLAGVGLSDTQYF
cdr3_nt: TGTGCCAGCAGCCTACTAGCGGGGGTGGGTCTTTCAGATACGCAGTATTTT

j_call: TRBJ1-1
d_call: .
clone_size: .
v_call: TRBV5-6
cdr3_aa: CASSLRQATEAFF
cdr3_nt: TGTGCCAGCAGCTTGCGTCAGGCCACTGAAGCTTTCTTT